The sequence of this T cell receptor beta chain was determined in a study of shared clonotypes between healthy human individuals. Study-wide results and caveats: Naive subsets generally exceeded memory subsets in estimated richness. Researchers sampled blood only, noting tissue repertoires likely differ. Depth was large, yet rarefaction showed that sorted-subset sequencing was incomplete.

As regards this clone: Its target is unknown.

CD4+ cells were split into CD45RA+ naive and CD45RA-negative memory subsets. CDR1 and CDR2 (germline): SEHNR, FQNEAQ (reference sequence). This CDR3 comprises 12 residues. Trimming stripped 2 bases from V and 8 bases from J, with 9 bases between. Generated by immunoSEQ multiplex PCR, the TCRdb table keeps only in-frame clones and is missing some. The sample lists fewer than 1.6 million clones, roughly 98.5% seen once, with approximately 0.4% in the top ten. The sequencing input was naive CD4+ T cells sorted from blood. The subset is: CD45RA+ positively selected. This TCR came from a man aged 25 to 40 in good health. The rearrangement joins TRBV7-9 to TRBJ1-2, with unresolved D. The CDR3 region has the DNA TGTGCCAGCAGCTTACCTCCTACAGGCTACACCTTC. Translated: CASSLPPTGYTF.